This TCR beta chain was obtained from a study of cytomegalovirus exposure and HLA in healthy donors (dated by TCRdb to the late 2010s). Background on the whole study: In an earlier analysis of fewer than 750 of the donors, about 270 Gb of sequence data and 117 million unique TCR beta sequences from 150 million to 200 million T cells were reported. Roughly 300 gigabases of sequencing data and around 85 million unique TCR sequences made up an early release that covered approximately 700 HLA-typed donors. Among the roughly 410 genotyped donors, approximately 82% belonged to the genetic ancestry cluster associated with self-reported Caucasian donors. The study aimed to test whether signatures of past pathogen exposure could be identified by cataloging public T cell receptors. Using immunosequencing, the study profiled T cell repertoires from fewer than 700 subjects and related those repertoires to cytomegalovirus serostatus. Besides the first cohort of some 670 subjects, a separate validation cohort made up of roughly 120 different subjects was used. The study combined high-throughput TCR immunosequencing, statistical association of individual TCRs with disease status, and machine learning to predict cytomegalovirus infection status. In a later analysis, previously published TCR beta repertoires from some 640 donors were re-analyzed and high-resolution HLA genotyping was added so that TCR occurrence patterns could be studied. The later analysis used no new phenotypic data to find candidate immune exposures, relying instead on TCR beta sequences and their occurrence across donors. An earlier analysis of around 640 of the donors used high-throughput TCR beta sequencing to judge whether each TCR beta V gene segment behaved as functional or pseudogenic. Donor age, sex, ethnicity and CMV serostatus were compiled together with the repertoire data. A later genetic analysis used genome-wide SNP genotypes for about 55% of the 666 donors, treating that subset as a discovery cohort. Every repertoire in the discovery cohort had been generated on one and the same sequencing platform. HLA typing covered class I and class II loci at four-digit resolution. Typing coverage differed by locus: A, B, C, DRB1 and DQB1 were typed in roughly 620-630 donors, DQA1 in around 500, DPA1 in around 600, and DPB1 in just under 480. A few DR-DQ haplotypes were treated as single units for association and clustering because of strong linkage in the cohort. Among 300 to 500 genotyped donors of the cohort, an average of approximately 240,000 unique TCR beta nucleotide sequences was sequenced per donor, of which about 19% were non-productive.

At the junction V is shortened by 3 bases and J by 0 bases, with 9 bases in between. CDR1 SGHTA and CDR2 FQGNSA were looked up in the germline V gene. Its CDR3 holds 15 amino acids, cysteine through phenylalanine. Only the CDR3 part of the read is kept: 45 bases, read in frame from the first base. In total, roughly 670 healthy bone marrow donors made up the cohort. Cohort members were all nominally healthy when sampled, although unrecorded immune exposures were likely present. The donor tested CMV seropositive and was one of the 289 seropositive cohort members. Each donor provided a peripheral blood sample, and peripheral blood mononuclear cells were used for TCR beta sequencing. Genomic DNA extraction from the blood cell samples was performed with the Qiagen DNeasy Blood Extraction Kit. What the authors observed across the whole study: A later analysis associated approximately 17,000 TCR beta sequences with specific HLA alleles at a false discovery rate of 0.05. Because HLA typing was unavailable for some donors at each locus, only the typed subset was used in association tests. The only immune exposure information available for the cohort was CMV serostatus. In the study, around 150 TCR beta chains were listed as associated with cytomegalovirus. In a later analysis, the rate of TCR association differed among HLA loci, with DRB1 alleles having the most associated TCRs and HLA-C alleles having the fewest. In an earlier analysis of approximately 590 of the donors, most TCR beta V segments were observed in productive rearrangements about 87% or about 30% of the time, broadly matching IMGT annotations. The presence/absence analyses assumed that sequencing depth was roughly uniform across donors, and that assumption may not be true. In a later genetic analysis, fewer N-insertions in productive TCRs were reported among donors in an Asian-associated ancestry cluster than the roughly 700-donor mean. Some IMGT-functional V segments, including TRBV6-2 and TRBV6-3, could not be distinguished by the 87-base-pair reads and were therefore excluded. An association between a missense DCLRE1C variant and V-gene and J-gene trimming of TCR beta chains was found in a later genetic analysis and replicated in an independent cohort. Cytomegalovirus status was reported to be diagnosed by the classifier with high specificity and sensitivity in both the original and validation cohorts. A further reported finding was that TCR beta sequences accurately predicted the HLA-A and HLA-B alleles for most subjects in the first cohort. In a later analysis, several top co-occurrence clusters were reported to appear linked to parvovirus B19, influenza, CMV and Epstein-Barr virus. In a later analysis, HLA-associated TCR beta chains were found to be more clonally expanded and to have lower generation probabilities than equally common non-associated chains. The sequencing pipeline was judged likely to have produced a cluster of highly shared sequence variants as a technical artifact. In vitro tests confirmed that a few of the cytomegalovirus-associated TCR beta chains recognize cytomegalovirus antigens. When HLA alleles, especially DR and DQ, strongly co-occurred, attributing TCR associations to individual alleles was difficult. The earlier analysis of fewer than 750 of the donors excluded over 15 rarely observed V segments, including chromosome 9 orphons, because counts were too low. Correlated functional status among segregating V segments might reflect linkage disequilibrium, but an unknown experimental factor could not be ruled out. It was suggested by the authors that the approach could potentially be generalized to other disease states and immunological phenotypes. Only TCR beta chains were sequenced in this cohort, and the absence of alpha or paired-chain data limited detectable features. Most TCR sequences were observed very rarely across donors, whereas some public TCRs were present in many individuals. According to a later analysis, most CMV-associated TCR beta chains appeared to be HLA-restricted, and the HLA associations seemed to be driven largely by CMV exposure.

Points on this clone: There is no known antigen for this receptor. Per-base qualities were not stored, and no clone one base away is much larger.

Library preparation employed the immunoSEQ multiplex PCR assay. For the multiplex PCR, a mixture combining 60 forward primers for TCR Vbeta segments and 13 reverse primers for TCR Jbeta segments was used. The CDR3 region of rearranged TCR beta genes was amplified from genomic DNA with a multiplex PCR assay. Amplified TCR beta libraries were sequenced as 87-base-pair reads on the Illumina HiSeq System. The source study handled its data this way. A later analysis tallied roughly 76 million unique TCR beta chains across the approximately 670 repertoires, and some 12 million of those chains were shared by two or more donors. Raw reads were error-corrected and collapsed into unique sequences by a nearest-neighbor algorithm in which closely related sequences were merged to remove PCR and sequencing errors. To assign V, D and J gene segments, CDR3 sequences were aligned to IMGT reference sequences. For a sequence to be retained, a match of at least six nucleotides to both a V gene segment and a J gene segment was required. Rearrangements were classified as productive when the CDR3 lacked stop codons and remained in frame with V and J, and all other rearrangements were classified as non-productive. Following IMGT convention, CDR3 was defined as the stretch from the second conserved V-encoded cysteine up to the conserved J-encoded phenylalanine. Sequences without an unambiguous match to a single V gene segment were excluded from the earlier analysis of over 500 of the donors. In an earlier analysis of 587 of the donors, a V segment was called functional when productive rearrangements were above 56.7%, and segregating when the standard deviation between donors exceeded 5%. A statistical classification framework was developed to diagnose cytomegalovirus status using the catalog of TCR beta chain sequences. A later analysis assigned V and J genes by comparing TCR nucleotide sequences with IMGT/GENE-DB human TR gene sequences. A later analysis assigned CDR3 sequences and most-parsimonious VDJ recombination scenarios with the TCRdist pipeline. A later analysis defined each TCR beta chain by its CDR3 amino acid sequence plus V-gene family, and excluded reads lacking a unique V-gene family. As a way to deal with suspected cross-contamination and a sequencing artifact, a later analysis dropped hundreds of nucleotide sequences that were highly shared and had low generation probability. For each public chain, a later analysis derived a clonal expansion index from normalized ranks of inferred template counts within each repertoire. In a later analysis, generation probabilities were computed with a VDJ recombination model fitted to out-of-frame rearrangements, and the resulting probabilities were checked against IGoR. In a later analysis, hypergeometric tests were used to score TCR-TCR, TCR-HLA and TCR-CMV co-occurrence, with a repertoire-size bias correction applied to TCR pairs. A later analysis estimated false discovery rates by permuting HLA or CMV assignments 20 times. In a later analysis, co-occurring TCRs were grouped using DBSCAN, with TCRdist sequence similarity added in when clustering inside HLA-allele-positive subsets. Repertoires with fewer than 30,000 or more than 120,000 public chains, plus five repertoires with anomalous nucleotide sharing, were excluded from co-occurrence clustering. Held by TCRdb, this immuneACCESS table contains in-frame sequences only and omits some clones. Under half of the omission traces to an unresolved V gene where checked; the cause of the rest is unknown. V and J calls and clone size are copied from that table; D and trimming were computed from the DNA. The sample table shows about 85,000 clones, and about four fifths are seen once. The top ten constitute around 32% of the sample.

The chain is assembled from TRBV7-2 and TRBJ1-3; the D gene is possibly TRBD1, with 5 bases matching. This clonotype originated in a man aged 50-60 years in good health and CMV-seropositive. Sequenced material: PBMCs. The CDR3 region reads CASSFGHSSGNTIYF. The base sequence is TGTGCCAGCAGCTTCGGACACTCCTCTGGAAACACCATATATTTT.